This T cell receptor (beta chain) comes out of a study of beta chain features in type 1 diabetes. The V and J ends lost 5 bases and 1 base respectively, with 13 bases between them. Germline assignment: CDR1 MNHEY and CDR2 SMNVEV (reference sequence). The CDR3 is 15 amino acids. The entirety of the isolated RNA underwent reverse transcription, so expressed TCRB transcripts were sequenced. Regulatory, naive and central memory T cell samples averaged approximately 3.3 million reads. The repertoire was sequenced with immunoSEQ multiplex PCR; TCRdb's copy has only in-frame clones and lacks some. The sample shows some 150,000 clones, 10% of them seen only once. Study-level points and caveats: Type 1 diabetes patients had fewer VDJ junction insertions and more deletions.

Worth noting for this clone: Its antigen remains unknown.

The receptor was derived from a man between 18 and 35 years old in good health. This sequence joins TRBV27 and TRBJ2-3; D perhaps matches TRBD1 (6 bases). Sequencing input: naive CD4+ T cells from blood. The CDR3 coding sequence is TGTGCCAGCAGTCTCACGTGGACAGGCACAGATACGCAGTATTTT. Translating it yields CASSLTWTGTDTQYF.